The rows below give T cell receptor beta chains drawn from one sample of a study of Graves' ophthalmopathy and Graves' hyperthyroidism. TCRdb used MiXCR to reprocess the multiplex PCR reads, holding one entry per CDR3 protein. The table includes 620,000 or so distinct CDR3 sequences, approximately 22% detected once. Material for sequencing was peripheral blood. These receptors were collected from a woman in her late teens or twenties with stable Graves' hyperthyroidism. Some clones in this sample may be carry-over from other donors' samples. Both conserved end residues are part of each CDR3.

V gene	CDR3 protein
TRBV12-3/TRBV12-4	CASSFWNERWHEQYF
TRBV30	CAWRPRTRGGEAFF
TRBV7-6	CASSPGTFLGYTF
TRBV30	CAWEEGNGYTF
TRBV12-5	CASGFGQYEQYF
TRBV6-5	CASSYSTGSAYEQYF
TRBV15	CASGGHTGELFF
TRBV5-1	CASSRAGDSYEQYF
TRBV12-3/TRBV12-4	CASSFMGVNTEAFF
TRBV11-1	CASSRPETGNYSPLHF
TRBV7-2	CASSFATDRRPGGTQYF
TRBV6-1	CASSEEGTNEQYF
TRBV28	CASSSGISIETQYF
TRBV19	CASSIQQQGSQHF
TRBV20-1	CSVIDRTYEAFF
TRBV12-3/TRBV12-4	CASSFGQGQTYEQYF
TRBV6-5	CASSYPRGDWFTEAFF
TRBV20-1	CSARAPLGETQYF
TRBV29-1	CSVESGPRTQYF
TRBV28	CASSLLPRSISAEAFF
TRBV27	CASSPRGVSEQYF
TRBV6-1	CASSRGGAKVYEQYF
TRBV11-2	CASSLDTKNSPLHF
TRBV5-1	CASSVGGTGGNQPQHF
TRBV7-9	CASSADRDNSPLHF
TRBV6-5	CASSYEGTGIFYEQYF
TRBV30	CAWSVGLYGYTF
TRBV29-1	CSVGPTGPDYEQYF
TRBV28	CASGKLAGVNEQYF
TRBV6-1	CASTPAGTGGYTF
TRBV24-1	CATSYPGEETQYF
TRBV28	CASSQDGYSYEQYF
TRBV4-2	CASSQDRQGAQETQYF
TRBV2	CASTPIRVGGEGGYTF
TRBV12-3/TRBV12-4	CASTLWSDASPLHF
TRBV2	CASQLVGTGELLF
TRBV7-8	CASSLGRVETGELFF
TRBV6-1	CASSEYKGQRNTEAFF
TRBV20-1	CSARTLDYEQYF
TRBV11-2	CASSPAGTPGSYTF
TRBV15	CATSRWGGGNQPQHF
TRBV6-2/TRBV6-3	CASSYSYLSGNGDTEAFF
TRBV30	CAWSGRGGTEAFF
TRBV20-1	CSARDLGLAAQETQYF
TRBV6-1	CASRAGYRAAETQYF
TRBV30	CAWRDDSYEQYF
TRBV27	CASRTFEEGGTQYF
TRBV6-5	CASSPKRGGLETQYF
TRBV19	CASNPGENTEAFF
TRBV5-6	CASSLVAGVNQETQYF
TRBV12-3/TRBV12-4	CASSFGPLEGYTF
TRBV5-1	CASRTKGSGLAGVPIAYEQYF
TRBV6-1	CASSGGQGEWTQYF